This T cell receptor beta chain was captured by sequencing in a study of cytomegalovirus exposure and HLA in healthy donors. Looking at the study overall: A data release that came early held roughly 85 million unique TCRs from HLA-typed donors. Regarding the study as a whole: Later analysis suggested most CMV-associated TCR beta chains were HLA-restricted. Data from an earlier analysis indicated that most TCR beta V segments were productive either about 87% or about 30% of the time.

The study ran its PCR with 60 Vbeta and 13 Jbeta primers. Authors' data handling: An analysis performed later counted 74 million or so unique TCR beta chains (roughly 11 million of them shared). Method: immunoSEQ multiplex PCR; TCRdb's copy keeps in-frame clones and lacks some. Clone size and the V and J calls come from that table; the DNA yielded D and trimming. The specimen's table records about 160,000 clones. As to this clone: Antigen unknown.

J lost 3 bases, V lost 3 bases, and 6 bases had no gene match. CDR1 KGHSH and CDR2 LQKENI come from the germline V gene. This CDR3 has 15 amino acids. Sequenced: PBMCs. The clonotype comes from a woman in her sixties or seventies in good health and CMV-seronegative. The rearrangement uses TRBV18 and TRBJ2-7, with TRBD1 matching 9 bases. CDR3 bases: TGTGCCAGCTCACCGGGACAGGGCGGCTTCTACGAGCAGTACTTC. Protein: CASSPGQGGFYEQYF. Full variable domain (remainder filled in from reference TRBV18 and TRBJ2-7): NAGVMQNPRHLVRRRGQEARLRCSPMKGHSHVYWYRQLPEEGLKFMVYLQKENIIDESGMPKERFSAEFPKEGPSILRIQQVVRGDSAAYFCASSPGQGGFYEQYFGPGTRLTVT.